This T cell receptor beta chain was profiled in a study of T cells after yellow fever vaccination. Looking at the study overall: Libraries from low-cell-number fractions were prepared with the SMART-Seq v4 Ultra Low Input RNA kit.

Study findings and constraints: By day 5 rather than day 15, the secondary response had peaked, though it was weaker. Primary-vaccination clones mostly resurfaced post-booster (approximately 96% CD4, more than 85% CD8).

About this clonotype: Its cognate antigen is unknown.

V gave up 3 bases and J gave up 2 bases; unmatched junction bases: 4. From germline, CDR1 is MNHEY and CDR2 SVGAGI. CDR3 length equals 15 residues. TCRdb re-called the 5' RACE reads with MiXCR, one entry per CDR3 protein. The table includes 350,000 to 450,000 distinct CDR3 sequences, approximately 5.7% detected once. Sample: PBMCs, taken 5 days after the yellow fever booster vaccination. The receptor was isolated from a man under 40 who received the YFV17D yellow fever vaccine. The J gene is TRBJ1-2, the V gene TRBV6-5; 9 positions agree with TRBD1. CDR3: CASSYKTGGNYGYTF. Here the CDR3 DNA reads TGTGCCAGCAGTTATAAAACAGGGGGCAACTATGGCTACACCTTC.